This entry lists 21 T cell receptor beta chains sequenced from one sample in a study of identical twins. TCRdb ran MiXCR on the 5' RACE reads and lists one entry per CDR3 protein. Counted here are roughly 470,000 distinct CDR3 sequences, 14% occurring once; the ten biggest clones make up approximately 1%. The same sample was also studied in work on yellow fever vaccine responses in identical twins.

Material for sequencing was CD4+ T cells sorted from blood. These receptors all come from a woman between 18 and 30 years old in good health.

This chain's CDR3 is CASSALLAPNVLTF. The CDR3 DNA follows: TGTGCCAGCAGTGCCCTCCTAGCGCCCAACGTCCTGACTTTC. This chain joins TRBV6-1 and TRBJ2-6; D may be TRBD2 (6 bases). CDR1 is MNHNS and CDR2 is SASEGT in the germline V gene. There are 14 residues in the CDR3. V lost 4 bases and J lost 8, with 12 bases in between.

This chain joins TRBV7-6 and TRBJ2-7; TRBD2 aligns across 8 bases. V trimming: 5 bases; J trimming: 2 bases; junction bases outside the gene matches: 17. The CDR3 is 18 amino acids. Germline V gene lookup returns CDR1 SGHVS and CDR2 FNYEAQ. CDR3 nucleotide sequence: TGTGCCAGCAGCCCCCACCCCTCCGGGGGGGCCACTACCTACGAGCAGTACTTC. Amino acids: CASSPHPSGGATTYEQYF.

The chain recombines TRBV5-1 with TRBJ1-4; D is possibly TRBD1 (5 bases). Trimming removed 1 base at V and 4 bases at J, with 11 bases between. This CDR3 spans 15 amino acids. Germline CDR1 SGHRS, CDR2 YFSETQ. The chain's CDR3 is CASSLQGGSNEKLFF. In nucleotides, the CDR3 is TGCGCCAGCAGCTTGCAGGGCGGAAGTAATGAAAAACTGTTTTTT.

A note on this clonotype: The conserved final phenylalanine or tryptophan is absent from the CDR3, which likely points to a read error. The chain has TRBV27 and TRBJ2-1; D is undetermined. The V gene's germline CDR1 is MNHEY and CDR2 SMNVEV (reference sequence). This CDR3 comprises 16 residues. Trimming removed 0 bases from V and 0 bases from J, with 9 bases in between. The CDR3 region has the DNA TGTGCCAGCAGTTTATCGGTGGCTCTCTCCTACAATGAGCAGTTCTTA. This codes for CASSLSVALSYNEQFL.

This clonotype has more than one count but fewer than ten. V usage is TRBV3-1 and J usage is TRBJ1-1; weak D call: TRBD1 (5 bases). The germline V and J ends were trimmed by 5 bases and 5 bases, with 12 bases remaining between them. The CDR3 has 13 residues. Germline assignment: CDR1 LGHDT and CDR2 YNNKEL (reference sequence). DNA for the CDR3: TGTGCCAGCAGCACGGTGGGGGGGACTGAAGCTTTCTTT. It codes for CASSTVGGTEAFF.

The V call is TRBV6-2 or TRBV6-3, the J call TRBJ2-6; the D gene is possibly TRBD2 (7 bases). Trimming pared 7 bases from V and 2 bases from J, leaving 12 bases between. Germline CDR1 is MNHEY and CDR2 is SVGEGT. The CDR3 loop spans 15 amino acids. The CDR3 nucleotides are TGTGCCAGCACCTGGGGGGGCACTGGGGCCAACGTCCTGACTTTC. Translation gives CASTWGGTGANVLTF.

This clonotype was observed a few times. The CDR3 region is CASSLELAKRNIQYF. The CDR3 bases are TGTGCCAGCAGCTTAGAGCTTGCCAAGAGAAACATTCAGTACTTC. The V call is TRBV7-2, the J call TRBJ2-4; the D is unclear. The CDR3 length is 15 residues. CDR1 and CDR2 from the germline V gene are SGHTA and FQGNSA. V was pared by 1 base and J by 6 bases, with 13 bases between.

The V and J genes are TRBV12-3 or TRBV12-4 and TRBJ2-7; D possibly uses TRBD1 or TRBD2 (5 bases each). The CDR3 is 14 residues long. V lost 6 bases and J lost 3, with 15 bases in between. The CDR3 bases are TGTGCCAGCAGCGGACTGGGGGTAGACTACGAGCAGTACTTC. This encodes CASSGLGVDYEQYF.

The rearrangement links TRBV5-1 to TRBJ2-7, with 9 positions matching TRBD1. Germline values: CDR1 SGHRS, CDR2 YFSETQ. V shed 4 bases and J 4 bases; nucleotides not matched to a gene: 6. The CDR3 has 14 amino acids. The CDR3 DNA is TGCGCCAGCAGCCGGGGACAGGGTTTTTACGAGCAGTACTTC. Translating gives CASSRGQGFYEQYF.

This clonotype was detected only a few times. The V call is TRBV20-1, the J call TRBJ2-7; no clear D gene. The V gene lost 3 bases and the J gene lost 0 bases, with 9 bases spanning the gap. The CDR3 length is 13 residues. The germline V gene has CDR1 DFQATT and CDR2 SNEGSKA (reference sequence). The CDR3 DNA reads TGCAGTGCTAGGGCACAGAGCTCCTACGAGCAGTACTTC. It specifies CSARAQSSYEQYF.

This sequence joins TRBV20-1 and TRBJ2-5; TRBD2 matches 11 bases. V lost 0 bases and J lost 5; bases outside the gene matches: 14. Per the germline V gene, CDR1 is DFQATT and CDR2 is SNEGSKA (reference sequence). The CDR3 is made up of 18 amino acids. CDR3 loop: CSARDVTSGIYLPETQYF. Written as DNA, the CDR3 is TGCAGTGCTAGAGATGTGACTAGCGGGATCTATCTTCCGGAGACCCAGTACTTC.

V and J are TRBV6-5 and TRBJ2-7, with 13 bases aligning to TRBD2. The J segment lost 7 bases and the V segment lost 0 bases, leaving 6 bases of the junction unmatched. CDR1 is MNHEY and CDR2 is SVGAGI in the germline V gene. There are 16 residues in the CDR3. The CDR3 sequence: CASSYSWTSGSREQYF. The CDR3, as DNA: TGTGCCAGCAGTTACTCCTGGACTAGCGGGAGTCGGGAGCAGTACTTC.

This clonotype came up once. V is TRBV20-1 and J is TRBJ1-1; D is uncertain. Germline V gene lookup returns CDR1 DFQATT and CDR2 SNEGSKA (reference sequence). V lost 6 bases to trimming and J lost 2 bases, with 10 bases between them. The CDR3 extends over 12 amino acids. The CDR3 sequence: CSAQWGNTEAFF. CDR3 coding DNA: TGCAGTGCCCAGTGGGGAAACACTGAAGCTTTCTTT.

This clonotype occurred a few times. The chain uses TRBV12-3 or TRBV12-4 and TRBJ1-4; D is undetermined. Trimming stripped 5 bases from V and 2 bases from J, with 9 bases between. The CDR3 extends over 14 amino acids. The CDR3 loop reads CASSETRTNEKLFF. The CDR3 DNA reads as TGTGCCAGCAGTGAGACACGGACTAATGAAAAACTGTTTTTT.

This clonotype was found a few times. The chain employs TRBV24-1 and TRBJ2-3, with D tentatively TRBD1 (6 bases). The V gene's germline CDR1 is KGHDR and CDR2 SFDVKD. V lost 7 bases to trimming and J lost 5 bases, with 12 bases between them. The CDR3 runs to 13 residues. CDR3 protein: CATRPTGRDTQYF. As DNA, the CDR3 is TGTGCCACCAGGCCTACAGGGAGAGATACGCAGTATTTT.

This clonotype occurred a few times. The chain links TRBV5-1 to TRBJ2-7; D might be TRBD1 (6 bases). Germline V lookup: CDR1 SGHRS, CDR2 YFSETQ. The CDR3 covers 13 residues. Trimming cost V 4 bases and J 4 bases, with 12 bases left between them. The CDR3 loop is CASSTLQGYEQYF. The CDR3 DNA reads as TGCGCCAGCAGCACACTACAGGGTTACGAGCAGTACTTC.

The chain uses TRBV15 and TRBJ1-4, with D possibly being TRBD1 (6 bases). The CDR3 extends over 15 amino acids. The germline gives CDR1 LNHNV, CDR2 YYDKDF (reference sequence). The germline V and J ends were trimmed by 7 bases and 1 base, with 13 bases remaining between them. The CDR3 DNA reads TGTGCCACCACCCACGGACAGATAACTAATGAAAAACTGTTTTTT. Its translation: CATTHGQITNEKLFF.

In the case of this clonotype: At one end, the junction sequence differs from germline, possibly due to a read error. The chain is built from TRBV5-1 and TRBJ2-3; TRBD1 or TRBD2 may be the D gene (5 bases each). The CDR3 sequence is 16 residues long. Looked up from germline, CDR1 is SGHRS and CDR2 is YFSETQ. In nucleotides, the CDR3 is TGCGCCAGCAGCTTGGCCAGGGCCGCTAGCACACATACGCAGTATTTT. Translated, it gives CASSLARAASTHTQYF.

This clonotype was seen many times. V is TRBV12-3 or TRBV12-4 and J is TRBJ2-3; 8 bases are shared with TRBD1. V lost 2 bases, J lost 1 base, and 5 bases stayed unmatched. This CDR3 is built from 16 residues. The CDR3 DNA sequence: TGTGCCAGCAGTTTAAGACAGGGGTCGGGCACAGATACGCAGTATTTT. It codes for CASSLRQGSGTDTQYF.

V is TRBV28 and J is TRBJ2-2; no clear D gene. Deletions cut 3 bases from V and 4 bases from J, with 9 bases between. The CDR3 sequence is 14 residues long. CDR1 and CDR2 from the germline V gene are MDHEN and SYDVKM. CDR3 residues: CASSFRTRTGELFF. In DNA form, the CDR3 reads TGTGCCAGCAGTTTTAGGACCCGCACCGGGGAGCTGTTTTTT.

The chain combines TRBV6-5 with TRBJ1-2; unclear D gene. Between the trimmed V and J ends, which lost 4 bases and 7 bases, there was a span of 7 bases. The germline gives CDR1 MNHEY, CDR2 SVGAGI. This CDR3 spans 11 amino acids. Here the CDR3 reads CASSSQRGYTF. The CDR3 nucleotides read TGTGCCAGCAGTTCTCAGCGTGGCTACACCTTC.